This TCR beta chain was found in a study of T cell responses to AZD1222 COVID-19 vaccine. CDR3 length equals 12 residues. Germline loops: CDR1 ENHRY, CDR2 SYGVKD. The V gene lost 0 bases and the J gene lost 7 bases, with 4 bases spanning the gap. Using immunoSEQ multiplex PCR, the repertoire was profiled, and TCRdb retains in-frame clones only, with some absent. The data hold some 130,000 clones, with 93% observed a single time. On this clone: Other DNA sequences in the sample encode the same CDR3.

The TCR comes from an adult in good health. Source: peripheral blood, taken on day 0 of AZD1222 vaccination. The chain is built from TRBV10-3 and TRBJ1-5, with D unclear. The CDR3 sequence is CAISESGQPQHF. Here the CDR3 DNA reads TGTGCCATCAGTGAGTCAGGGCAGCCCCAGCATTTT.